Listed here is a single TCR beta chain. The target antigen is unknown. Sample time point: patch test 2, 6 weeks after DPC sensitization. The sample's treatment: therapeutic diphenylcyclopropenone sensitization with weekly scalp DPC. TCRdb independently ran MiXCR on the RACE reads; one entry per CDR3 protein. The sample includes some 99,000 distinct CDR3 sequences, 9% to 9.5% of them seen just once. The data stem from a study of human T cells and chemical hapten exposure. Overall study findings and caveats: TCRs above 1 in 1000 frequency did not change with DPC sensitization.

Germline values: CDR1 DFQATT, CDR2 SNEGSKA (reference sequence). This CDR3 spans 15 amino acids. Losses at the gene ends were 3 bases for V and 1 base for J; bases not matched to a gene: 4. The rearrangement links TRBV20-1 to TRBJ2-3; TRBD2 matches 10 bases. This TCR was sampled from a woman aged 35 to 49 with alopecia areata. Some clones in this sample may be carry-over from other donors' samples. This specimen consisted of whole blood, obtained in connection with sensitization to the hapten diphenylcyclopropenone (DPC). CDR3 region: CSASPTSGGTDTQYF. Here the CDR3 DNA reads TGCAGTGCTAGCCCAACTAGCGGGGGCACAGATACGCAGTATTTT.